A single sample is the source of the 4 T cell receptor beta chains below, sequenced in a study of beta chain features in type 1 diabetes. What these receptors recognize is not known. Findings and caveats of the study: TCRB CDR3s were moderately but significantly shorter in Type 1 diabetes patients in all four CD4+ subsets.

Every isolated RNA sample was fully reverse transcribed, so sequencing captured expressed TCRB transcripts. The method was immunoSEQ multiplex PCR; TCRdb's version includes in-frame clones alone and lacks a portion of them. The table shows hundreds of thousands of clones, with roughly an eighth occurring only once. The specimen was naive CD4+ T cells from blood. The origin of the receptors is a man younger than 30 with type 1 diabetes.

This clone appeared a few times. The chain carries TRBV18 and TRBJ2-1; no reliable D call. This CDR3 has 13 residues. CDR1 is KGHSH, CDR2 LQKENI, per germline. Trimming removed 2 bases from V and 7 bases from J, with 9 bases in between. This chain's CDR3 is CASSPGLVNEQFF. As DNA, the CDR3 is TGTGCCAGCTCACCAGGGCTAGTTAATGAGCAGTTCTTC.

This clone has just a few counts. Other DNA variants within this sample encode the same CDR3. The chain links TRBV30 to TRBJ1-5, with 9 bases matching TRBD1. This CDR3 is built from 13 residues. CDR1 and CDR2 from the germline V gene are GTSNPN and SVGIG (reference sequence). V shed 2 bases and J 5 bases; nucleotides not matched to a gene: 1. CDR3 nucleotide sequence: TGTGCCTGGAGTAGGACAGGGGATCAGCCCCAGCATTTT. Its protein product is CAWSRTGDQPQHF.

Concerning this clone: The same CDR3 is also encoded by other DNA sequences in this sample. J is TRBJ2-7 and V is TRBV6-5, with D unclear. Trimming took off 2 bases at V and 4 bases at J, with 12 bases between the two ends. Germline loops: CDR1 MNHEY, CDR2 SVGAGI. The CDR3 length is 14 residues. The CDR3 region has the DNA TGTGCCAGCAGTTACGACCGGGCGACATACGAGCAGTACTTC. It yields the protein CASSYDRATYEQYF.

The chain combines TRBV6-5 with TRBJ1-1; D perhaps matches TRBD1 (5 bases). V was trimmed by 0 bases and J by 4 bases, leaving 12 bases between them. Germline V CDR1 and CDR2: MNHEY, SVGAGI. There are 15 residues in the CDR3. DNA of the CDR3: TGTGCCAGCAGTTACTCGATAGCAGGGAGCACTGAAGCTTTCTTT. Residues: CASSYSIAGSTEAFF.